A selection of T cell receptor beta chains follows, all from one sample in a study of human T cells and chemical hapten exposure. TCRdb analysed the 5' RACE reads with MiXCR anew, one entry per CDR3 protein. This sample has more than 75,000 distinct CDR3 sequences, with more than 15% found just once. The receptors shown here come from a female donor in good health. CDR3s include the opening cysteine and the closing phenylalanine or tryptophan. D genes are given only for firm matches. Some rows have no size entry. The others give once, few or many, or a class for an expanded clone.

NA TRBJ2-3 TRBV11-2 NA TGTGCCAGCAGCTTAGATCTTGGTGATACGCAGTATTTT CASSLDLGDTQYF
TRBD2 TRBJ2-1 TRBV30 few TGTGCCTGGAGTGTACAGTCTAGCGGGATTCCGTTCTTC CAWSVQSSGIPFF
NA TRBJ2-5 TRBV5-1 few TGCGCCAGCACCATAGGAGGCCAAGAGACCCAGTACTTC CASTIGGQETQYF
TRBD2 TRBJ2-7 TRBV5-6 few TGTGCCAGCAGCCGGAGCCCCGGGGAGGGGTACTACGAGCAGTACTTC CASSRSPGEGYYEQYF
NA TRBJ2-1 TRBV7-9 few TGTGCCAGCAGCTTTGTCACTCCAGCCTACAATGAGCAGTTCTTC CASSFVTPAYNEQFF
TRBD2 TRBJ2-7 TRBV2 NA TGTGCCAGCAGTCTGACTAGCGGGGAGCTTTACGAGCAGTACTTC CASSLTSGELYEQYF
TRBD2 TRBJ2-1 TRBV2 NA TGTGCCAGCAGTGAAGATCGGACTAGCGGAGGGTTGGGGTTCTTC CASSEDRTSGGLGFF
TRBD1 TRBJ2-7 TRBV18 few TGTGCCAGCTCACTCCGGACAGGGACGAACGAGCAGTACTTC CASSLRTGTNEQYF
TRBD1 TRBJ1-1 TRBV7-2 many TGTGCCAGCAGCCCTCGACAGGGCAGGCTAGCTTTCTTT CASSPRQGRLAFF
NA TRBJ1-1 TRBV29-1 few TGCAGCGCCCTCATCGAGGGAGCTTTCTTT CSALIEGAFF
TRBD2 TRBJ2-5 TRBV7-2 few TGTGCCAGCAGCTCTCGGGGCGGGGGGGCTGAGGAGACCCAGTACTTC CASSSRGGGAEETQYF